These 13 T cell receptor beta chains originate from one sample sequenced in a study of OX40 agonist ivuxolimab in advanced cancers. The table came from immunoSEQ multiplex PCR; TCRdb's copy has only in-frame clones and leaves some out. The profile shows 58,000 or so clones, nearly 90% of them singletons. Source: CD4+ or CD8+ T cells sorted from blood, taken in a trial of the OX40 agonist ivuxolimab. The receptors originated from an adult with an advanced solid tumor such as melanoma, head and neck, liver or kidney cancer.

The CDR3, as DNA: TGTGCCAGCAGCCAGGGGACTAGCGGGAGTGGCCACGAGCAGTACTTC. Its protein is CASSQGTSGSGHEQYF. This chain links TRBV4-2 with TRBJ2-7; TRBD2 aligns across 14 bases. This CDR3 has 16 residues. Losses at the gene ends were 3 bases for V and 5 bases for J; bases not matched to a gene: 6. CDR1 is LGHNA, CDR2 YNFKEQ, per germline.

The CDR3 nucleotides read TGTGCCAGCAGCCAAGATGGGCGCCGCGAAGCTTTCTTT. Translating it yields CASSQDGRREAFF. The chain combines TRBV14 with TRBJ1-1, with D unresolved. V lost 0 bases, J lost 8 bases, and 10 bases lay in between. Germline CDR1 and CDR2: SGHDN and FVKESK. CDR3 length: 13 amino acids.

J is TRBJ2-7 and V is TRBV28, with D possibly TRBD1 on 6 matching bases. Germline V gene data show CDR1 as MDHEN and CDR2 as SYDVKM. The CDR3 extends over 14 amino acids. Trimming stripped 3 bases from V and 2 bases from J, with 11 bases between. In nucleotides, the CDR3 is TGTGCCAGCAGTTTGACAGGATACACCTACGAGCAGTACTTC. Protein: CASSLTGYTYEQYF.

The chain recombines TRBV7-9 with TRBJ1-1; maybe TRBD1 (5 bases). This CDR3 is 15 amino acids long. From germline, CDR1 is SEHNR and CDR2 FQNEAQ (reference sequence). V was shortened by 4 bases and J by 3 bases, with 15 bases between the two germline ends. CDR3 sequence reads: CASSSLGGGYTEAFF. CDR3 nucleotides: TGTGCCAGCAGCTCCCTCGGGGGGGGTTACACTGAAGCTTTCTTT.

This sequence joins TRBV10-3 and TRBJ2-1; the D is unclear. Deletions cut 11 bases from V and 0 bases from J, with 8 bases between. CDR1 and CDR2 from the germline V gene are ENHRY and SYGVKD. The CDR3 loop spans 12 amino acids. The CDR3 loop is CAVKSSYNEQFF. In DNA form, the CDR3 reads TGTGCCGTTAAAAGCTCCTACAATGAGCAGTTCTTC.

V gene TRBV9 combines with J gene TRBJ2-5, with D perhaps TRBD1 (6 bases). The CDR3 is made up of 16 amino acids. Trimming took off 4 bases at V and 5 bases at J, with 21 bases between the two ends. Germline V lookup: CDR1 SGDLS, CDR2 YYNGEE. CDR3 sequence reads: CASSREGHWSAETQYF. For the CDR3, the DNA is TGTGCCAGCAGCAGAGAGGGACATTGGTCAGCGGAGACCCAGTACTTC.

V usage is TRBV6-5 and J usage is TRBJ1-3; 9 nucleotides match TRBD1. The trim removed 4 bases at V and 1 base at J, leaving 2 bases unmatched. CDR1 and CDR2 (germline): MNHEY, SVGAGI. This CDR3 has 15 amino acids. CDR3 nucleotide sequence: TGTGCCAGCAGTTCCGGGACAGGGTCTGGAAACACCATATATTTT. It specifies CASSSGTGSGNTIYF.

The rearrangement uses TRBV14 and TRBJ2-5; D possibly uses TRBD1 or TRBD2 (5 bases each). Per the germline V gene, CDR1 is SGHDN and CDR2 is FVKESK. The ends were cut back, 2 bases at V and 5 bases at J, with 15 bases in the middle. The CDR3 loop spans 15 amino acids. CDR3 protein: CASSQFQGEGETQYF. CDR3 in DNA: TGTGCCAGCAGCCAATTTCAGGGTGAGGGGGAGACCCAGTACTTC.

The table lists this clone with a count of one. This sequence joins TRBV9 and TRBJ1-2; TRBD1 matches 8 bases. After removal of 1 base from V and 4 bases from J, the junction contained 12 bases not matched to a gene. The CDR3 spans 17 residues. Germline values: CDR1 SGDLS, CDR2 YYNGEE. The CDR3 sequence: CASSVYTRGTGSYGYTF. The CDR3 DNA sequence: TGTGCCAGCAGCGTATATACCCGTGGGACAGGCTCCTATGGCTACACCTTC.

Points on this clone: One end of the junction varies from germline; a read error may be responsible. This chain joins TRBV27 and TRBJ1-5; D gene unclear. The CDR3 is 13 residues long. Germline V gives CDR1 MNHEY, CDR2 SMNVEV (reference sequence). The DNA for the CDR3 is TGTGCCAGCAGTTTAGCCTCAAATCACCCCCAGCATTTT. It yields the protein CASSLASNHPQHF.

The gene calls are TRBV27 and TRBJ2-7; 9 positions agree with TRBD1. V lost 6 bases to trimming and J lost 7 bases; unmatched junction nucleotides: 13. The germline V gene has CDR1 MNHEY and CDR2 SMNVEV (reference sequence). CDR3 length: 15 amino acids. In DNA form, the CDR3 reads TGTGCCAGCAGCTCTATACGGGGGACAGGGTGGGAGCAGTACTTC. Translation gives CASSSIRGTGWEQYF.

CDR3 DNA sequence: TGTGCCTGGAGCGTTGGCGATTACTACGAGCAGTACTTC. Protein product: CAWSVGDYYEQYF. The chain is built from TRBV30 and TRBJ2-7; no clear D gene. This CDR3 is 13 amino acids long. Germline-derived CDR1 and CDR2 are GTSNPN and SVGIG (reference sequence). Trimming removed 3 bases at V and 3 bases at J, with 12 bases between.

The gene calls are TRBV9 and TRBJ1-3; D is perhaps TRBD1 (6 bases). CDR1 SGDLS and CDR2 YYNGEE come from the germline V gene. This CDR3 spans 16 amino acids. Trimming left V 0 bases short and J 1 base short, with 11 bases between. The CDR3 is CASSVVDRLSGNTIYF. DNA of the CDR3: TGTGCCAGCAGCGTAGTGGACAGACTGTCTGGAAACACCATATATTTT. Together with reference TRBV9 and TRBJ1-3, the CDR3 gives the full variable domain: DSGVTQTPKHLITATGQRVTLRCSPRSGDLSVYWYQQSLDQGLQFLIQYYNGEERAKGNILERFSAQQFPDLHSELNLSSLELGDSALYFCASSVVDRLSGNTIYFGEGSWLTVV.